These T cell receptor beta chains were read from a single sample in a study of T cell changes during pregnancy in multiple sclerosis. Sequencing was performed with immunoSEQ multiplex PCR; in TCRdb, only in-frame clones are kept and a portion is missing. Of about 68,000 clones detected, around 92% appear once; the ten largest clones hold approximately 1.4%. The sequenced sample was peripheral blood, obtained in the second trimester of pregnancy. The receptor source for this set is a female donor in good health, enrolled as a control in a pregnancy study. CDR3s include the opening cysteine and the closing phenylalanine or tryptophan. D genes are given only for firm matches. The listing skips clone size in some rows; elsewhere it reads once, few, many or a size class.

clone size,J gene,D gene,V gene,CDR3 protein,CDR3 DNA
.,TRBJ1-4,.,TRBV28,CASSLSGVTPPFNEKLFF,TGTGCCAGCAGTTTATCCGGGGTCACCCCCCCCTTTAATGAAAAACTGTTTTTT
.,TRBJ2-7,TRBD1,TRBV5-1,CASSSSGTEAYEQYF,TGCGCCAGCAGCTCGTCCGGGACAGAGGCCTACGAGCAGTACTTC
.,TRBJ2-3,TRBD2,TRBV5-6,CASSRWTSGSSDTQYF,TGTGCCAGCAGCCGATGGACTAGCGGGAGTTCAGATACGCAGTATTTT
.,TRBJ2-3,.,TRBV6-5,CASSSPGDRLAQYF,TGTGCCAGCAGTTCCCCGGGAGACCGTCTGGCGCAGTATTTT
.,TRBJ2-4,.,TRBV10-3,CAISEWAGGGNIQYF,TGTGCCATCAGTGAGTGGGCAGGCGGAGGAAACATTCAGTACTTC
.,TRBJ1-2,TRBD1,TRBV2,CASSRTGGNGYTF,TGTGCCAGCAGCAGGACAGGGGGCAATGGCTACACCTTC
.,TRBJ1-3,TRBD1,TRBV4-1,CASSPDRGVNTIYF,TGCGCCAGCAGCCCCGACAGGGGTGTAAACACCATATATTTT
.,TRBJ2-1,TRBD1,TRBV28,CASTPPGTAINEQFF,TGTGCCAGCACCCCTCCGGGGACAGCGATCAATGAGCAGTTCTTC
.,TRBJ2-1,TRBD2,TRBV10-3,CAISEDVAGLASNEQFF,TGTGCCATCAGTGAGGATGTCGCGGGACTAGCGAGTAATGAGCAGTTCTTC
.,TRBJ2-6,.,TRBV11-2,CASSGQLYSGANVLTF,TGTGCCAGCTCGGGTCAGTTGTACTCTGGGGCCAACGTCCTGACTTTC
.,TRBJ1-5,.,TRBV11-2,CASSLNWRDQPQHF,TGTGCCAGCAGCTTAAATTGGAGGGATCAGCCCCAGCATTTT
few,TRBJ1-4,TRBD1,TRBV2,CAGDRQPNEKLFF,TGTGCCGGGGACAGGCAGCCTAATGAAAAACTGTTTTTT
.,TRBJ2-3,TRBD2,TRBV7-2,CASSKGTSGSGTDTQYF,TGTGCCAGCAGCAAAGGGACTAGCGGGAGCGGGACAGATACGCAGTATTTT
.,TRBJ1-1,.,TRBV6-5,CASSRKYRQGTEAFF,TGTGCCAGCAGCCGAAAATATAGACAAGGCACTGAAGCTTTCTTT
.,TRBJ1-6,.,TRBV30,CAWSAGNGNSPLHF,TGTGCCTGGAGTGCAGGGAACGGTAATTCACCCCTCCACTTT
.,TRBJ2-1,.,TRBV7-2,CASSLEQFRNEQFF,TGTGCCAGCAGCTTAGAACAGTTCAGGAATGAGCAGTTCTTC
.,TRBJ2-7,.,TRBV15,CATSRDYLLGGGPEQYF,TGTGCCACCAGCAGAGACTACCTATTAGGGGGGGGGCCCGAGCAGTACTTC
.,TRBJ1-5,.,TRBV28,CASSSDSSYQPQHF,TGTGCCAGCAGTTCGGACAGTTCCTATCAGCCCCAGCATTTT
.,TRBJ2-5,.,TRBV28,CASRTPGLPRGTQYF,TGTGCCAGCAGGACTCCGGGACTCCCACGGGGGACCCAGTACTTC
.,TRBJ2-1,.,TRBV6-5,CASRGSTHNEQFF,TGTGCCAGCAGGGGGAGCACACACAATGAGCAGTTCTTC
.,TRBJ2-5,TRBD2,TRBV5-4,CASSFSGVETQYF,TGTGCCAGCAGCTTTAGCGGGGTGGAGACCCAGTACTTC
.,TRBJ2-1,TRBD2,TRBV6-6,CASNPGLVYNEQFF,TGTGCCAGCAATCCGGGACTAGTCTACAATGAGCAGTTCTTC
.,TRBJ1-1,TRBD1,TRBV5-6,CASRPSGRGSNTEAFF,TGTGCCAGCAGGCCCTCGGGCAGGGGGTCGAACACTGAAGCTTTCTTT
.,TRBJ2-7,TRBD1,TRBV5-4,CASSLPGQGRYEQYF,TGTGCCAGCAGCTTGCCTGGACAGGGTCGCTACGAGCAGTACTTC
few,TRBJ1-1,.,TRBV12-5,CASGLTDTEAFF,TGTGCTAGTGGTTTGACGGACACTGAAGCTTTCTTT
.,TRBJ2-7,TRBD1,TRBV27,CASSRRGQEAYEQYF,TGTGCCAGCAGTCGGCGAGGACAGGAGGCCTACGAGCAGTACTTC
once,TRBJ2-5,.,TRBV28,CASSLFSGETQYF,TGTGCCAGCAGTTTATTTAGCGGAGAGACCCAGTACTTC
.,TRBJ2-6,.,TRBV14,CASSQVRYRSFSGANVLTF,TGTGCCAGCAGCCAAGTAAGATACAGGTCCTTCTCTGGGGCCAACGTCCTGACTTTC
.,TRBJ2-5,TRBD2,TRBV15,CATSRVGSGRAETQYF,TGTGCCACCAGCAGAGTTGGTAGCGGGAGGGCTGAGACCCAGTACTTC
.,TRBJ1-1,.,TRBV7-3,CASSRSPTGEAFF,TGTGCCAGCAGCCGCAGCCCGACGGGTGAAGCTTTCTTT
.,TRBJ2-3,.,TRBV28,CASSSLKREDSDTQYF,TGTGCCAGCAGCTCCCTTAAGAGGGAGGACTCAGATACGCAGTATTTT
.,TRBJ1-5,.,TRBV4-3,CASSQEAGGLEPQHF,TGCGCCAGCAGCCAAGAGGCGGGGGGCCTGGAGCCCCAGCATTTT
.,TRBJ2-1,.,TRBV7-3,CASSSGHEQFF,TGTGCCAGCAGCTCTGGGCATGAGCAGTTCTTC
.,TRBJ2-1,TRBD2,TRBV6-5,CAGLRSGSSPEQFF,TGTGCCGGTCTGCGTAGCGGGAGCTCCCCTGAGCAGTTCTTC
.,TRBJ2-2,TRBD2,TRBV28,CASSFPGLAGNTGELFF,TGTGCCAGCAGTTTTCCGGGACTAGCGGGAAACACCGGGGAGCTGTTTTTT
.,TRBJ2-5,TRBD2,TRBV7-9,CASSQVTSGLQTQYF,TGTGCCAGCAGCCAAGTGACTAGCGGGTTACAGACCCAGTACTTC
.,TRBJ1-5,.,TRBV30,CAWQGTISQPQHF,TGTGCCTGGCAGGGGACAATAAGTCAGCCCCAGCATTTT
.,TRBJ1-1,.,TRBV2,CASSEAVAWGVNTEAFF,TGTGCCAGCAGTGAAGCTGTGGCCTGGGGCGTGAACACTGAAGCTTTCTTT
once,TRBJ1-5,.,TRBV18,CASSPDTGPSNQPQHF,TGTGCCAGCTCACCGGATACAGGGCCCAGCAATCAGCCCCAGCATTTT
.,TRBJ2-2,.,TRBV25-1,CASSAPWTENTGELFF,TGTGCCAGCAGTGCCCCATGGACAGAGAACACCGGGGAGCTGTTTTTT
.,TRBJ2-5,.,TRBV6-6,CASSYSRVETQYF,TGTGCCAGCAGTTACTCGAGAGTTGAGACCCAGTACTTC
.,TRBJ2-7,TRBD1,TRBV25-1,CASTTNGDRGSEQYF,TGTGCCAGCACTACAAATGGGGACAGGGGGAGCGAGCAGTACTTC
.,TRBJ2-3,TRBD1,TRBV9,CASSRGQDGDTQYF,TGTGCCAGCAGCCGAGGACAGGATGGAGATACGCAGTATTTT
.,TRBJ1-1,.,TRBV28,CASSLNKRGGEAFF,TGTGCCAGCAGTTTAAACAAAAGGGGGGGAGAGGCTTTCTTT
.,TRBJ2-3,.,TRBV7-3,CASSFRSGADTQYF,TGTGCCAGCAGCTTTCGAAGCGGAGCAGATACGCAGTATTTT
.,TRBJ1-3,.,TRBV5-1,CASSLTGYGNTIYF,TGCGCCAGCAGCTTGACAGGGTACGGAAACACCATATATTTT
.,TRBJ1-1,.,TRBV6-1,CASSEEGTSTEAFF,TGTGCCAGCAGTGAGGAGGGCACTAGCACTGAAGCTTTCTTT